These 22 T cell receptor beta chains were sequenced from one sample in a study of T-cell reconstitution after alpha-beta-depleted transplantation in children. Unique molecular identifiers were incorporated into the prepared TCRbeta library. MiXCR was run by TCRdb on the PCR reads, yielding one entry per CDR3 protein. Found here are about 230,000 distinct CDR3 sequences, roughly a tenth of them singletons; the top ten hold 5% to 6%. The sequenced sample was PBMCs from the stem cell graft donor, obtained from the stem cell graft. These receptors all stem from a human donor who donated a stem cell graft to a child with SCID.

There are many counts of this clonotype. This chain connects TRBV20-1 to TRBJ2-5; 10 nucleotides align to TRBD2. Trimming cost V 4 bases and J 3 bases; bases outside gene matches: 11. The CDR3 is 16 residues long. Germline V gene data show CDR1 as DFQATT and CDR2 as SNEGSKA (reference sequence). The CDR3 protein is CSANSLSGGDEETQYF. CDR3 sequence (DNA): TGCAGTGCTAACTCTCTAAGCGGGGGGGACGAAGAGACCCAGTACTTC.

This clonotype was recorded many times. The CDR3 sequence: CASSFGEPQPQHF. The CDR3 DNA reads as TGTGCCAGCAGCTTCGGGGAGCCCCAGCCCCAGCATTTT. This chain connects TRBV7-9 to TRBJ1-5; no reliable D call. Trimming removed 3 bases at V and 7 bases at J, with 10 bases between. The CDR3 consists of 13 residues. CDR1 SEHNR and CDR2 FQNEAQ come from the germline V gene (reference sequence). The full variable domain, rest sourced from reference TRBV7-9 and TRBJ1-5, is DTGVSQNPRHKITKRGQNVTFRCDPISEHNRLYWYRQTLGQGPEFLTYFQNEAQLEKSRLLSDRFSAERPKGSFSTLEIQRTEQGDSAMYLCASSFGEPQPQHFGDGTRLSIL.

V gene TRBV7-6 combines with J gene TRBJ1-5; 8 bases are shared with TRBD1. Germline V gene data show CDR1 as SGHVS and CDR2 as FNYEAQ. Trimming removed 4 bases from V and 7 bases from J; junction bases left unmatched: 9. This CDR3 spans 15 amino acids. The CDR3 bases are TGTGCCAGCAGCTCCACTCCGGGACAGGAACAGCCCCAGCATTTT. It is translated as CASSSTPGQEQPQHF.

This clonotype occurred many times. This chain joins TRBV7-9 and TRBJ2-5; D perhaps matches TRBD1 (7 bases). This CDR3 is 14 amino acids long. Per germline, CDR1 SEHNR and CDR2 FQNEAQ (reference sequence). The V end was cut by 5 bases, the J end by 1 base, with 11 bases between. DNA for the CDR3: TGTGCCAGCAGCGCGGGACAGCCCCAAGAGACCCAGTACTTC. This codes for CASSAGQPQETQYF.

This clonotype has at least ten counts. The rearrangement links TRBV12-3 or TRBV12-4 to TRBJ2-3, with D uncertain. Trimming took 5 bases from V and 6 from J, leaving 9 bases between them. The CDR3 loop spans 12 amino acids. DNA for the CDR3: TGTGCCAGCAGTCCTTACTCGGATACGCAGTATTTT. Encoded protein: CASSPYSDTQYF.

This clonotype was picked up many times. The J gene is TRBJ2-7, the V gene TRBV7-2, with 8 bases aligning to TRBD1. V lost 3 bases to trimming and J lost 5 bases; unmatched junction nucleotides: 6. The length of the CDR3 is 14 residues. Germline V gene data show CDR1 as SGHTA and CDR2 as FQGNSA. CDR3 DNA: TGTGCCAGCAGCTTCCGGACAGGGCAGAACGAGCAGTACTTC. Its translation: CASSFRTGQNEQYF.

This clonotype occurred a few times. J is TRBJ2-1 and V is TRBV12-3 or TRBV12-4; D might be TRBD1 (7 bases). V was cut by 11 bases and J by 4 bases, with 24 bases left in between. The CDR3 contains 16 residues. The DNA of the CDR3 is TGTGCCTTCTGCCCTGTTGGAGGGGGCGGGTACAATGAGCAGTTCTTC. Its translation: CAFCPVGGGGYNEQFF.

This clonotype was found many times. This CDR3 reads CASTDNNEQFF. The CDR3 DNA sequence: TGTGCCAGCACCGATAACAATGAGCAGTTCTTC. The rearrangement links TRBV27 to TRBJ2-1; D gene unclear. Trimming shortened V by 7 bases and J by 5 bases, and 6 bases separated the two germline ends. Germline CDR1 is MNHEY and CDR2 is SMNVEV (reference sequence). This CDR3 has 11 amino acids.

Of note for this clonotype: A much larger clonotype is one base distant, so this may be a read error. CDR3 nucleotide sequence: TGCAGCGCCGAGAATCCAGAATACCCCTTC. Translating it yields CSAENPEYPF. The rearrangement joins TRBV29-1 to TRBJ1-2; D call uncertain. CDR3 size: 10 residues. Germline CDR1 SQVTM, CDR2 ANQGSEA.

Many counts were recorded for this clonotype. This rearrangement joins TRBV5-1 to TRBJ2-1; 11 nucleotides match TRBD2. The CDR3 totals 17 residues. Trimming cost V 2 bases and J 5 bases; bases outside gene matches: 9. The germline V gene has CDR1 SGHRS and CDR2 YFSETQ. The CDR3 DNA sequence: TGCGCCAGCAGCTTCCAATCGACTAGCGGGAACCACAATGAGCAGTTCTTC. Its protein product is CASSFQSTSGNHNEQFF.

This clonotype was counted at least ten times. V is TRBV20-1 and J is TRBJ2-3; 10 bases are a match to TRBD1. V was clipped by 6 bases and J by 2 bases; unmatched bases: 5. CDR1 and CDR2 (germline): DFQATT, SNEGSKA (reference sequence). This CDR3 has 14 residues. CDR3 sequence (DNA): TGCAGTGCAGGGGACAGGGGATACACAGATACGCAGTATTTT. Protein sequence: CSAGDRGYTDTQYF.

This clonotype was seen repeatedly, ten times or more. The chain links TRBV20-1 to TRBJ1-5, with a weak D call TRBD1 (5 bases). Germline CDR1 DFQATT, CDR2 SNEGSKA (reference sequence). V lost 3 bases to trimming and J lost 4 bases, with 13 bases between them. The CDR3 runs to 14 residues. Here the CDR3 reads CSARTQGSNQPQHF. CDR3 nucleotides: TGCAGTGCTAGGACCCAGGGCAGTAATCAGCCCCAGCATTTT.

The chain carries TRBV7-9 and TRBJ1-1; D gene uncertain. Trimming pared 5 bases from V and 5 bases from J, leaving 15 bases between. Germline CDR1 SEHNR, CDR2 FQNEAQ (reference sequence). The CDR3 is made up of 14 amino acids. CDR3 protein: CASSRLNYGTEAFF. Written as DNA, the CDR3 is TGTGCCAGCAGCCGTCTCAATTACGGGACTGAAGCTTTCTTT.

This clonotype was counted many times. This chain joins TRBV6-1 and TRBJ2-7; TRBD2 is a possible D gene (5 bases). This CDR3 is 15 amino acids long. V dropped 7 bases and J dropped 3 bases, with 19 bases sitting between them. Per the germline V gene, CDR1 is MNHNS and CDR2 is SASEGT. CDR3 in amino acids: CASTLIPGNLYEQYF. The CDR3 region has the DNA TGTGCCAGCACCCTAATCCCCGGGAATCTCTACGAGCAGTACTTC.

This clonotype was detected many times. The V and J genes are TRBV16 and TRBJ1-1, with 8 bases that match TRBD1. The length of the CDR3 is 14 residues. The V segment lost 3 bases and the J segment 7 bases; nucleotides outside the gene matches: 7. Per the germline V gene, CDR1 is KGHSY and CDR2 is FQNENV. The CDR3 DNA is TGTGCCAGCAGCCATTCGACAGGGGCCGGTGAAGCTTTCTTT. It codes for CASSHSTGAGEAFF.

This clonotype was picked up many times. The chain recombines TRBV28 with TRBJ2-1; the match to TRBD2 covers 12 bases. CDR3 length: 15 amino acids. Germline CDR1 and CDR2: MDHEN and SYDVKM. The trim removed 6 bases at V and 12 bases at J, leaving 12 bases unmatched. The CDR3 nucleotides read TGTGCCAGCAGCCTGACTAGCGGGGGCCCGTGGGGGCAGTTCTTC. Amino acid sequence: CASSLTSGGPWGQFF.

This chain joins TRBV7-9 and TRBJ1-1, with a possible D match to TRBD1 (6 bases). The CDR3 has 15 residues. Trimming cost V 2 bases and J 10 bases, with 20 bases left between them. Germline V gene sequence: CDR1 SEHNR, CDR2 FQNEAQ (reference sequence). CDR3 loop: CASSLREVKNRAAFF. DNA for the CDR3: TGTGCCAGCAGCTTACGGGAGGTAAAAAACAGGGCAGCTTTCTTT. Full variable domain (missing parts from reference TRBV7-9 and TRBJ1-1): DTGVSQNPRHKITKRGQNVTFRCDPISEHNRLYWYRQTLGQGPEFLTYFQNEAQLEKSRLLSDRFSAERPKGSFSTLEIQRTEQGDSAMYLCASSLREVKNRAAFFGQGTRLTVV.

This clonotype was found many times. V and J are TRBV20-1 and TRBJ2-1, with unresolved D. The length of the CDR3 is 15 residues. V lost 0 bases and J 1 base, leaving 10 bases between the germline ends. Germline assignment: CDR1 DFQATT and CDR2 SNEGSKA (reference sequence). The CDR3 is CSARDVSWSYNEQFF. DNA for the CDR3: TGCAGTGCTAGAGATGTTTCCTGGTCCTACAATGAGCAGTTCTTC.

There are many counts of this clonotype. The J gene is TRBJ1-2, the V gene TRBV5-1, with TRBD1 matching over 8 bases. V lost 5 bases, J lost 5 bases, and 8 bases stayed unmatched. The CDR3 is 14 amino acids. The germline V gene encodes CDR1 SGHRS and CDR2 YFSETQ. The CDR3 sequence: CASRLDRVGYGYTF. The DNA for the CDR3 is TGCGCCAGCAGACTGGACAGGGTGGGATATGGCTACACCTTC.

On this clonotype itself: One base away lies a much larger clone, so this may be a sequencing read error. The V and J genes are TRBV18 and TRBJ1-2; 7 bases are shared with TRBD1. This CDR3 is built from 13 residues. CDR1 is KGHSH and CDR2 is LQKENI in the germline V gene. CDR3 in amino acids: CASSPTGSHGDTF. The CDR3 DNA sequence: TGTGCCAGCTCACCGACAGGGAGCCATGGCGACACCTTC.

Ten or more counts support this clonotype. V is TRBV27 and J is TRBJ2-2, with 7 bases that match TRBD2. This CDR3 is 15 amino acids long. V was clipped by 6 bases and J by 4 bases; unmatched bases: 8. The germline CDR1 and CDR2 sequences are MNHEY and SMNVEV (reference sequence). The CDR3 sequence is CASSRSGDPTGELFF. Here the CDR3 DNA reads TGTGCCAGCAGCCGGAGCGGGGACCCCACCGGGGAGCTGTTTTTT.

This chain links TRBV7-9 with TRBJ2-5; D unresolved. This CDR3 has 14 residues. Germline V lookup: CDR1 SEHNR, CDR2 FQNEAQ (reference sequence). V was clipped by 1 base and J by 1 base, with 7 bases between them. The CDR3 sequence: CASSLGTIQETQYF. The CDR3 region has the DNA TGTGCCAGCAGCTTAGGGACCATCCAAGAGACCCAGTACTTC. The full variable domain, with the rest looked up from reference TRBV7-9 and TRBJ2-5, is DTGVSQNPRHKITKRGQNVTFRCDPISEHNRLYWYRQTLGQGPEFLTYFQNEAQLEKSRLLSDRFSAERPKGSFSTLEIQRTEQGDSAMYLCASSLGTIQETQYFGPGTRLLVL.